This T cell receptor beta chain was recorded in a study of blood T cells in healthy people across ages. Per germline, CDR1 SGHTA and CDR2 FQGNSA. J lost 4 bases, V lost 5 bases, and 8 bases had no gene match. CDR3 length: 17 amino acids. The sample holds a few counts of this clonotype. A second PCR, run for roughly 7 to 12 cycles, used a sample-barcoded 5' primer plus a J-beta primer mix. TCRdb reprocessed the 5' RACE reads with MiXCR, giving one entry per CDR3 protein. The table includes about 780,000 distinct CDR3 sequences, roughly 24% detected once. The data were also submitted as part of a second study, on T cells of mothers and their children. Turning to that study: Samples came from a few healthy Caucasian mothers and their six children.

The J gene is TRBJ2-1, the V gene TRBV7-2, with 13 positions matching TRBD2. The specimen sequenced was blood. This clonotype was sampled from a boy younger than 18 in good health. The chain's CDR3 is CASSRGRTSGGYNEQFF. In DNA, the CDR3 is TGTGCCAGCAGCCGTGGCAGGACTAGCGGGGGATACAATGAGCAGTTCTTC.